A single sample gave rise to the 4 T cell receptor beta chains below, sequenced in a study of response to subunit inactivated influenza vaccine. TCRdb reanalysed the RT-PCR reads using MiXCR and keeps one entry per CDR3 protein. Of about 570,000 distinct CDR3 sequences listed, approximately 11% were seen once; the top ten hold 9.5% to 12%. The same specimen was also included in a second study, on T cells expressing NK-cell markers. That publication notes: The TCR beta cDNA came from 5'RACE template switching with UMIs.

The sequencing here drew on PBMCs from blood, taken on the day of vaccination. Source of these receptors: a man aged 50 to 60 who received an inactivated influenza vaccine.

This clonotype was detected ten times or more. The chain links TRBV5-1 to TRBJ2-1; a weak D match, TRBD2 (6 bases). V dropped 0 bases and J dropped 1 base, with 8 bases sitting between them. Germline lookup yields CDR1 SGHRS and CDR2 YFSETQ. The CDR3 consists of 15 residues. CDR3 nucleotides: TGCGCCAGCAGCTTGGGTGCGGGGTCCTACAATGAGCAGTTCTTC. Protein product: CASSLGAGSYNEQFF.

Many counts were recorded for this clonotype. The chain joins TRBV12-3 or TRBV12-4 to TRBJ2-5; D is ambiguous. The CDR3 has 14 amino acids. Trimming stripped 2 bases from V and 1 base from J, with 8 bases between. CDR3 protein: CASSLWTVQETQYF. For the CDR3, the DNA is TGTGCCAGCAGTTTATGGACGGTCCAAGAGACCCAGTACTTC.

This clonotype was seen a handful of times. V usage is TRBV12-3 or TRBV12-4 and J usage is TRBJ2-1; 9 bases align to TRBD2. With V trimmed by 3 bases and J by 5 bases, 5 bases remained unmatched. The CDR3 loop spans 15 amino acids. The CDR3 is CASSFGGGAHNEQFF. DNA of the CDR3: TGTGCCAGCAGTTTTGGCGGGGGGGCGCACAATGAGCAGTTCTTC.

CDR3 protein: CATMDREDYGYTF. For the CDR3, the DNA is TGTGCCACTATGGACAGGGAGGACTATGGCTACACCTTC. The chain joins TRBV24-1 to TRBJ1-2; 8 bases line up with TRBD1. The CDR3 is 13 amino acids. V trimming: 10 bases; J trimming: 3 bases; junction bases outside the gene matches: 6. Germline loops: CDR1 KGHDR, CDR2 SFDVKD.